The clone carrying this T cell receptor (beta chain) was seen only a few times. No antigen is known for it. TCRdb fed the RT-PCR reads into MiXCR, producing one record per CDR3 protein. The table records more than 450,000 distinct CDR3 sequences, 7.6% of them present only once. The data are from a study of response to subunit inactivated influenza vaccine. Findings of the study overall: Only a handful of new T cells, the authors suggested, are recruited with each seasonal influenza vaccination.

The ends lost 0 bases at V and 7 bases at J; junction bases unmatched: 5. Germline CDR1 SGHRS, CDR2 YFSETQ. CDR3 size: 14 residues. Here the sequenced sample was PBMCs from blood, taken less than 30 months after vaccination. The V call is TRBV5-1, the J call TRBJ1-2; 8 nucleotides align to TRBD1. The source of this sequence is a man aged 45 to 75 who received an inactivated influenza vaccine. As DNA, the CDR3 is TGCGCCAGCAGCTTGGACGGACAGGGCGCTGGCTACACCTTC. It encodes CASSLDGQGAGYTF.